This entry is about one TCR beta chain. Its antigen is unidentified. CDR1 and CDR2 from the germline V gene are MDHEN and SYDVKM. V was clipped by 5 bases and J by 9 bases; unmatched bases: 15. The CDR3 is 18 residues long. This sample was included in a study of shared clonotypes between healthy human individuals. Findings and limits, study-wide: Relative to clonotypes present in all four donors, those not shared had lower generation probabilities.

Some clones are missing from TCRdb's copy, which holds only in-frame ones; the method was immunoSEQ multiplex PCR. The data contain some 2,500,000 clones, about nine tenths of them singletons. The sequence was collected from a man younger than 35 in good health. Some clones in this sample may be carry-over from other donors' samples. Sequencing was done on a sample of naive CD4+ T cells from PBMCs. Subset given: CD45RA+ positively selected. The V call is TRBV28, the J call TRBJ2-1; 14 bases are a match to TRBD2. The CDR3 protein is CASSIMGTSGRGNGEQFF. CDR3 nucleotides: TGTGCCAGCAGTATTATGGGGACTAGCGGGAGAGGAAACGGTGAGCAGTTCTTC.